Detailed here is one T cell receptor beta chain. Reverse transcription of about 0.5 to 1 ug RNA used random hexamers. Coverage of TCR beta CDR3 amplification by immunoSEQ multiplex PCR extended to 54 Vbeta and 13 Jbeta. TCRdb redid the calling of the immunoSEQ multiplex PCR reads with MiXCR, one entry per CDR3 protein. This sample has about 150,000 distinct CDR3 sequences, with roughly 95% found just once. The data are from a study of CD8 T cells in Susac syndrome. Germline CDR1 and CDR2: GTSNPN and SVGIG (reference sequence). The V gene end was trimmed by 3 bases and the J gene end by 8 bases; junction bases not matched to a gene: 10. The CDR3 is 14 amino acids.

The specimen sequenced was CD8+ T cells from PBMCs. This chain joins TRBV30 and TRBJ2-1; 7 bases are a match to TRBD2. The source of this sequence is a human donor with multiple sclerosis. CDR3 sequence: CAWRNGGGIDEQFF. The CDR3, as DNA: TGTGCCTGGAGGAATGGCGGGGGAATCGATGAGCAGTTCTTC.